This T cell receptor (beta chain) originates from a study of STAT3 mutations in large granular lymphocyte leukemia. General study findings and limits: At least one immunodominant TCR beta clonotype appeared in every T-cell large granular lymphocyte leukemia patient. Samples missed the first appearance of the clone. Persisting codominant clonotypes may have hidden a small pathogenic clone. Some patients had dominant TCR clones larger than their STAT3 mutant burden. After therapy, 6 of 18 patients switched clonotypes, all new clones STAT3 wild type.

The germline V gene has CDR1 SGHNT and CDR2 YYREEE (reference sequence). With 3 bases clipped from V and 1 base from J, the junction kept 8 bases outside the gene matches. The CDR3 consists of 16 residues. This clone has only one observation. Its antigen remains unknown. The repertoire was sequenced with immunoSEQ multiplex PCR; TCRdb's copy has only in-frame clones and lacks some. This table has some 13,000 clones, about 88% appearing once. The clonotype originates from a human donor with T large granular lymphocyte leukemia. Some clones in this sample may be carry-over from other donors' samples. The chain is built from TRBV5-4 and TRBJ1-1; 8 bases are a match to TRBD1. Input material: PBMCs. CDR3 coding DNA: TGTGCCAGCAGCTCCGGGACAGGACTCGGGAACACTGAAGCTTTCTTT. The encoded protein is CASSSGTGLGNTEAFF.